Listed below are T cell receptor beta chains from one sample, sequenced in a study of CD8+ T cells in alopecia areata. Sequenced by immunoSEQ multiplex PCR; TCRdb stores in-frame clones only, minus some. This table has around 190,000 clones, over 60% appearing once. The sample in question was CD4+ T cells sorted from blood, obtained at week 4, from a patient treated with tofacitinib. Receptors originate from a human donor with alopecia areata. CDR3s include the opening cysteine and the closing phenylalanine or tryptophan. The order of the fields is V gene, clone size, J gene, D gene, CDR3 protein, CDR3 DNA. D genes are given only for firm matches. Rows may omit the clone size; those that give it use once, few, many or a size class.

TRBV4-3	once	TRBJ2-1	.	CASSQEGVQAEQFF	TGCGCCAGCAGCCAAGAAGGGGTTCAGGCTGAGCAGTTCTTC
TRBV7-2	.	TRBJ1-1	.	CASSSDFAGTEAFF	TGTGCCAGCAGCTCCGATTTTGCGGGCACTGAAGCTTTCTTT
TRBV6-1	few	TRBJ1-2	.	CASSELVTERRGYTF	TGTGCCAGCAGTGAACTCGTCACAGAACGGCGGGGCTACACCTTC
TRBV2	.	TRBJ1-1	.	CASSEFGVDTEAFF	TGTGCCAGCAGTGAATTCGGGGTTGACACTGAAGCTTTCTTT
TRBV7-8	few	TRBJ1-2	.	CASSPPGAHGYTF	TGTGCCAGCAGCCCACCGGGGGCCCATGGCTACACCTTC
TRBV11-1	few	TRBJ2-7	TRBD1	CASSPGTGGYYEQYF	TGTGCCAGCAGCCCTGGGACAGGGGGATACTACGAGCAGTACTTC
TRBV29-1	.	TRBJ1-1	.	CSVLGDLNTEAFF	TGCAGCGTGCTCGGGGATTTGAACACTGAAGCTTTCTTT
TRBV7-9	few	TRBJ2-2	.	CASSFTASGELFF	TGTGCCAGCAGCTTTACGGCCTCCGGGGAGCTGTTTTTT
TRBV5-3	.	TRBJ1-2	.	CARSFLNPDGPYGYTF	TGTGCCAGAAGCTTCTTGAACCCGGATGGACCCTATGGCTACACCTTC
TRBV5-6	few	TRBJ2-1	TRBD2	CASSLASGGAFMFF	TGTGCCAGCAGCTTGGCTAGCGGGGGGGCCTTTATGTTCTTC
TRBV18	few	TRBJ1-4	.	CASSPGAQREVFF	TGTGCCAGCTCACCTGGTGCACAGAGAGAGGTGTTTTTT
TRBV27	.	TRBJ2-1	TRBD2	CASQNLAGGYNEQFF	TGTGCCAGCCAGAATTTAGCGGGGGGTTACAATGAGCAGTTCTTC
TRBV27	few	TRBJ2-1	TRBD1	CASSLSNRGRNEQFF	TGTGCCAGCAGTTTATCGAACAGGGGCCGGAATGAGCAGTTCTTC
TRBV7-9	.	TRBJ2-2	.	CASSDGTGTGELFF	TGTGCCAGCAGCGACGGGACGGGCACCGGGGAGCTGTTTTTT
TRBV25-1	.	TRBJ2-7	TRBD1	CASTTGRSYEQYF	TGTGCCAGCACGACAGGGCGCTCCTACGAGCAGTACTTC
TRBV28	.	TRBJ1-2	.	CASSSSLAKAF	TGTGCCAGCAGTTCCTCCCTGGCTAAAGCCTTC
TRBV2	.	TRBJ2-3	.	CASSALLGVQDTQYF	TGTGCCAGCAGCGCACTACTAGGAGTTCAGGATACGCAGTATTTT
TRBV19	.	TRBJ1-2	.	CASITGKNGYTF	TGTGCCAGTATTACAGGGAAGAATGGCTACACCTTC
TRBV27	.	TRBJ2-7	TRBD1	CASSLQWDSDEQYF	TGTGCCAGCAGTTTACAATGGGACAGCGACGAGCAGTACTTC
TRBV6-6	.	TRBJ2-1	.	CASLLPGRVNNEQFF	TGTGCCAGCTTATTACCAGGCAGGGTGAACAATGAGCAGTTCTTC